The 21 T cell receptor beta chains below were found in one sample sequenced in a study of T cell changes during pregnancy in multiple sclerosis. Here immunoSEQ multiplex PCR was the method, and the copy in TCRdb shows in-frame clones only, minus some. Seen here are about 58,000 clones, roughly 93% observed once, and the top ten hold less than 5%. Sequencing used CD8+ T cells from peripheral blood mononuclear cells, obtained in the second trimester of pregnancy. Receptors were obtained from a female donor with multiple sclerosis, enrolled in a pregnancy study.

V usage is TRBV7-8 and J usage is TRBJ2-7; possible D gene TRBD2, 6 bases. The V gene's germline CDR1 is SGHVS and CDR2 FQNEAQ. The CDR3 has 12 amino acids. The germline V and J ends were trimmed by 4 bases and 4 bases, with 8 bases remaining between them. The CDR3 sequence is CASSSAGYEQYF. CDR3 nucleotide sequence: TGTGCCAGCAGCTCGGCGGGATACGAGCAGTACTTC.

The chain carries TRBV28 and TRBJ2-1; D is unclear. The CDR3 is made up of 11 amino acids. Germline-derived CDR1 and CDR2 are MDHEN and SYDVKM. V dropped 3 bases and J dropped 8 bases, with 5 bases sitting between them. The CDR3 sequence: CASSLSDEQFF. The CDR3 nucleotides read TGTGCCAGCAGTTTGAGTGATGAGCAGTTCTTC.

This chain links TRBV18 with TRBJ2-1, with TRBD1 matching over 8 bases. The CDR3 spans 16 residues. From germline, CDR1 is KGHSH and CDR2 LQKENI. With 0 bases clipped from V and 6 bases from J, the junction kept 7 bases outside the gene matches. The CDR3: CASSPPGQGRLNEQFF. Here the CDR3 DNA reads TGTGCCAGCTCACCACCCGGACAGGGACGCCTCAATGAGCAGTTCTTC. The full variable domain, its missing parts supplied by reference TRBV18 and TRBJ2-1, is NAGVMQNPRHLVRRRGQEARLRCSPMKGHSHVYWYRQLPEEGLKFMVYLQKENIIDESGMPKERFSAEFPKEGPSILRIQQVVRGDSAAYFCASSPPGQGRLNEQFFGPGTRLTVL.

The genes are TRBV7-2 and TRBJ2-5; 10 positions match TRBD2. This CDR3 has 15 residues. Per the germline V gene, CDR1 is SGHTA and CDR2 is FQGNSA. With V trimmed by 1 base and J by 3 bases, 2 bases remained unmatched. The CDR3 DNA reads TGTGCCAGCAGCTTAGTCACTAGCGGGGAAGAGACCCAGTACTTC. It specifies CASSLVTSGEETQYF.

V is TRBV23-1 and J is TRBJ2-7, with 11 bases aligning to TRBD2. TRBV23-1 qualifies as an ORF whose function is uncertain. The CDR3 runs to 15 residues. After removal of 4 bases from V and 0 bases from J, the junction contained 2 bases not matched to a gene. CDR3: CASSPSGGISYEQYF. As DNA, the CDR3 is TGCGCCAGCAGTCCTAGCGGGGGGATCTCCTACGAGCAGTACTTC.

The CDR3: CASSLPRTGGNYGYTF. The DNA for the CDR3 is TGTGCCAGCAGCTTGCCCCGGACAGGGGGAAACTATGGCTACACCTTC. The chain uses TRBV5-5 and TRBJ1-2, with TRBD1 identical over 10 bases. V was clipped by 1 base and J by 2 bases; unmatched bases: 5. This CDR3 spans 16 amino acids. Germline V lookup: CDR1 SGHKS, CDR2 YYEKEE (reference sequence). Together with reference TRBV5-5 and TRBJ1-2, the CDR3 gives the full variable domain: DAGVTQSPTHLIKTRGQQVTLRCSPISGHKSVSWYQQVLGQGPQFIFQYYEKEERGRGNFPDRFSARQFPNYSSELNVNALLLGDSALYLCASSLPRTGGNYGYTFGSGTRLTVV.

The CDR3, as DNA: TGTGCCAGCAGCCCCGGGACAGGCCAAAACATTCAGTACTTC. Its protein is CASSPGTGQNIQYF. This sequence joins TRBV7-9 and TRBJ2-4; 8 bases fit TRBD1. Germline-derived CDR1 and CDR2 are SEHNR and FQNEAQ (reference sequence). J was trimmed by 5 bases and V by 5 bases; bases with no gene match: 5. This CDR3 is 14 amino acids long.

V and J are TRBV5-6 and TRBJ2-3; unclear D gene. The germline V gene encodes CDR1 SGHDT and CDR2 YYEEEE. The ends were cut back, 0 bases at V and 2 bases at J, with 7 bases in the middle. The length of the CDR3 is 14 residues. The CDR3 DNA reads as TGTGCCAGCAGCTTGGATGTATTCACAGATACGCAGTATTTT. Translated, it gives CASSLDVFTDTQYF.

The chain combines TRBV7-6 with TRBJ2-6; D is undetermined. This CDR3 contains 16 residues. Trimming pared 0 bases from V and 1 base from J, leaving 7 bases between. CDR1 and CDR2 from the germline V gene are SGHVS and FNYEAQ. CDR3 loop: CASSLAGRSGANVLTF. In nucleotides, the CDR3 is TGTGCCAGCAGCTTAGCGGGCAGGTCTGGGGCCAACGTCCTGACTTTC. The full variable domain, rest sourced from reference TRBV7-6 and TRBJ2-6, is GAGVSQSPRYKVTKRGQDVALRCDPISGHVSLYWYRQALGQGPEFLTYFNYEAQQDKSGLPNDRFSAERPEGSISTLTIQRTEQRDSAMYRCASSLAGRSGANVLTFGAGSRLTVL.

This chain connects TRBV7-8 to TRBJ1-2, with D unresolved. The CDR3 runs to 13 residues. Trimming removed 7 bases from V and 5 bases from J, with 14 bases in between. CDR1 and CDR2 from the germline V gene are SGHVS and FQNEAQ. The CDR3 DNA reads TGTGCCAGCACCTATGACGCGGGGTATGGCTACACCTTC. Protein sequence: CASTYDAGYGYTF. The whole variable domain, remainder taken from reference TRBV7-8 and TRBJ1-2, is GAGVSQSPRYKVAKRGQDVALRCDPISGHVSLFWYQQALGQGPEFLTYFQNEAQLDKSGLPSDRFFAERPEGSVSTLKIQRTQQEDSAVYLCASTYDAGYGYTFGSGTRLTVV.

The chain uses TRBV11-2 and TRBJ1-5; 7 bases are a match to TRBD1. J gave up 9 bases and V 1 base, and 12 bases lay outside the gene matches. The germline gives CDR1 SGHAT, CDR2 FQNNGV. The CDR3 is 16 amino acids. CDR3 sequence (DNA): TGTGCCAGCAGCTTAGGCCCGCCAGGGGGTCACCGGCCCCAGCATTTT. The encoded protein is CASSLGPPGGHRPQHF.

The rearrangement joins TRBV5-8 to TRBJ1-2; 7 bases fit TRBD1. Per the germline V gene, CDR1 is SGHTS and CDR2 is YDEGEE. After removal of 0 bases from V and 6 bases from J, the junction contained 5 bases not matched to a gene. The CDR3 extends over 14 amino acids. CDR3 sequence reads: CASSLAITGDGYTF. CDR3 sequence (DNA): TGTGCCAGCAGCTTGGCGATCACAGGGGATGGCTACACCTTC. Supplemented by reference TRBV5-8 and TRBJ1-2, the full variable domain reads EAGVTQSPTHLIKTRGQQATLRCSPISGHTSVYWYQQALGLGLQFLLWYDEGEERNRGNFPPRFSGRQFPNYSSELNVNALELEDSALYLCASSLAITGDGYTFGSGTRLTVV.

The rearrangement uses TRBV9 and TRBJ2-7, with a tentative D call TRBD2 (6 bases). V was pared by 0 bases and J by 3 bases, with 10 bases between. CDR1 and CDR2 from the germline V gene are SGDLS and YYNGEE. The CDR3 has 14 residues. The CDR3 protein is CASSVGGDSYEQYF. The CDR3 DNA is TGTGCCAGCAGCGTAGGGGGGGATAGCTACGAGCAGTACTTC.

This clone was observed a few times. The chain couples TRBV11-2 to TRBJ1-1; no firm D call. Germline lookup yields CDR1 SGHAT and CDR2 FQNNGV. The CDR3 covers 14 residues. V shed 3 bases and J shed 6 bases, with 14 bases lying between them. The CDR3 DNA reads as TGTGCCAGCAGCTTGAGGGTTATTGGACCTGAAGCTTTCTTT. Protein sequence: CASSLRVIGPEAFF.

The chain employs TRBV27 and TRBJ2-3, with 9 bases aligning to TRBD2. The CDR3 runs to 16 residues. Germline assignment: CDR1 MNHEY and CDR2 SMNVEV (reference sequence). V dropped 0 bases and J dropped 1; count of bases not matched to a gene: 2. DNA of the CDR3: TGTGCCAGCAGTTTATCGAGGACTAGCGGCACAGATACGCAGTATTTT. It codes for CASSLSRTSGTDTQYF.

The gene calls are TRBV7-6 and TRBJ1-5; D unclear. V dropped 1 base and J dropped 0 bases, with 10 bases sitting between them. The CDR3 runs 16 residues. Per the germline V gene, CDR1 is SGHVS and CDR2 is FNYEAQ. The DNA of the CDR3 is TGTGCCAGCAGCTTAGGGAGACGGAATAGCAATCAGCCCCAGCATTTT. Its translation is CASSLGRRNSNQPQHF. The full variable domain, in which reference TRBV7-6 and TRBJ1-5 provide the parts outside the CDR3, is GAGVSQSPRYKVTKRGQDVALRCDPISGHVSLYWYRQALGQGPEFLTYFNYEAQQDKSGLPNDRFSAERPEGSISTLTIQRTEQRDSAMYRCASSLGRRNSNQPQHFGDGTRLSIL.

CDR3 coding DNA: TGTGCCAGCAGTCCCCGTGAGACTTTCACAGATACGCAGTATTTT. Translated, it gives CASSPRETFTDTQYF. The rearrangement joins TRBV27 to TRBJ2-3; D unclear. The ends were cut back, 5 bases at V and 2 bases at J, with 14 bases in the middle. The CDR3 has 15 amino acids. The germline V gene encodes CDR1 MNHEY and CDR2 SMNVEV (reference sequence).

The CDR3 loop is CASSTPGNQGYTF. The CDR3 region has the DNA TGCGCCAGCAGCACTCCAGGGAACCAAGGCTACACCTTC. The rearrangement links TRBV4-1 to TRBJ1-2; tentative D call: TRBD1 (5 bases). CDR1 and CDR2 (germline): MGHRA, YSYEKL. Trimming stripped 5 bases from V and 8 bases from J, with 15 bases between. The CDR3 consists of 13 residues.

This chain connects TRBV4-2 to TRBJ2-1, with TRBD2 matching 7 bases. V lost 0 bases and J lost 5; bases outside the gene matches: 4. Germline V gene lookup returns CDR1 LGHNA and CDR2 YNFKEQ. This CDR3 comprises 15 residues. The chain's CDR3 is CASSQEAGADNEQFF. DNA of the CDR3: TGTGCCAGCAGCCAAGAGGCGGGAGCAGACAATGAGCAGTTCTTC.

This sequence joins TRBV9 and TRBJ1-2; 9 nucleotides line up with TRBD1. This CDR3 is built from 15 residues. The V gene's germline CDR1 is SGDLS and CDR2 YYNGEE. J gave up 5 bases and V 1 base, and 6 bases lay outside the gene matches. CDR3 in amino acids: CASSVSYRGLYGYTF. The CDR3 region has the DNA TGTGCCAGCAGCGTATCCTACAGGGGGCTGTATGGCTACACCTTC.

The rearrangement joins TRBV7-2 to TRBJ2-2, with D perhaps matching TRBD2 (5 bases). Germline V lookup: CDR1 SGHTA, CDR2 FQGNSA. This CDR3 has 13 amino acids. V was cut by 3 bases and J by 6 bases, with 8 bases left in between. CDR3 region: CASSFSAAGELFF. As DNA, the CDR3 is TGTGCCAGCAGCTTTAGCGCTGCCGGGGAGCTGTTTTTT.